This TCR beta chain comes out of a study of cytomegalovirus exposure and HLA in healthy donors. The study, taken as a whole, reports: Later analysis associated a missense DCLRE1C variant with TCR beta V- and J-gene trimming. The authors enumerated over 150 TCR beta chains as linked to cytomegalovirus.

Germline V lookup: CDR1 KGHSH, CDR2 LQKENI. CDR3 size: 15 residues. V lost 4 bases to trimming and J lost 1 base, with 13 bases between them. The primer mix had 60 Vbeta and 13 Jbeta primers. Generated by immunoSEQ multiplex PCR, the TCRdb table keeps only in-frame clones and is missing some. The sample contains roughly 110,000 clones, around 75% of which appear only once. In regard to this clone: The antigen is not known.

This TCR derives from a woman aged 25 to 39 in good health and CMV-seronegative. The gene calls are TRBV18 and TRBJ1-1; unclear D gene. The specimen was PBMCs. Here the CDR3 reads CASSLRSTQNTEAFF. As DNA, the CDR3 is TGTGCCAGCTCACTCCGAAGTACACAGAACACTGAAGCTTTCTTT.